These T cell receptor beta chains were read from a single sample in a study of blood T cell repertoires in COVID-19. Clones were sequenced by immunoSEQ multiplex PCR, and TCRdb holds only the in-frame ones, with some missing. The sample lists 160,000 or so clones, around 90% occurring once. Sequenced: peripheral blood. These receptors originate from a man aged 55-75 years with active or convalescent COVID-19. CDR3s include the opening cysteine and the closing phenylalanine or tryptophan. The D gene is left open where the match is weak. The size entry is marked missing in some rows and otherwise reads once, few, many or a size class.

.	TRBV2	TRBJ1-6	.	TGTGCCAGCAGTGAAGATGACAGATCTCTCTCACCCCTCCACTTT	CASSEDDRSLSPLHF
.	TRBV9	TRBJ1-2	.	TGTGCCAGCAGCCCCAGTAGCGGCTACACCTTC	CASSPSSGYTF
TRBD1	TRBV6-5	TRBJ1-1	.	TGTGCCAGCAGTTACTCGACAGGGTTTGACACTGAAGCTTTCTTT	CASSYSTGFDTEAFF
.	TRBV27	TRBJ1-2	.	TGTGCCAGCAGAGGAGGAGTATTCCAGGGGTATGGCTACACCTTC	CASRGGVFQGYGYTF
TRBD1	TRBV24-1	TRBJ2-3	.	TGTGCCACCAGTGGATCCGGGACAGGGCTCACAGATACGCAGTATTTT	CATSGSGTGLTDTQYF
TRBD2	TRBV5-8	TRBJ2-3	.	TGTGCCAGCAGCTTGGCCTTACTAGCGGGAACGACAGATACGCAGTATTTT	CASSLALLAGTTDTQYF
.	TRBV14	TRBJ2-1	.	TGTGCCAGCAGCCAAGGAGTGACAGGCAATAGGGACAATGAGCAGTTCTTC	CASSQGVTGNRDNEQFF
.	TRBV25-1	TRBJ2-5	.	TGTGCCAGCAGTGCAAGGAGACAGCTTGGGGAGACCCAGTACTTC	CASSARRQLGETQYF
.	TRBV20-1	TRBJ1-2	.	TGCAGTGCTAGTAGCCCCGGTGAGGCGGGGGGCTACACCTTC	CSASSPGEAGGYTF
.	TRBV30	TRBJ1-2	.	TGTGCCTGGAGTGTACACCCGTATGGCTACACCTTC	CAWSVHPYGYTF
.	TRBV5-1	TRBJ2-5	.	TGCGCCAGCAGCTTGAGACAGGTCGGGCAAGAGACCCAGTACTTC	CASSLRQVGQETQYF
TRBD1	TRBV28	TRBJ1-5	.	TGTGCCAGCAGCCTCAGGGGGCGGAGTAGCAATCAGCCCCAGCATTTT	CASSLRGRSSNQPQHF
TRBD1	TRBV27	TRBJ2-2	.	TGTGCCAGCGCCGGGACAGGGGGCCCCGGGGAGCTGTTTTTT	CASAGTGGPGELFF
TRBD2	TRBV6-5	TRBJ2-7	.	TGTGCCAGCAGTTACCGTGGGACTAGCTCCTCCGAGCAGTACTTC	CASSYRGTSSSEQYF
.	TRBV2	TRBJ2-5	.	TGTGCCAGCAGTCAGGTCGACACGCAAGAGACCCAGTACTTC	CASSQVDTQETQYF
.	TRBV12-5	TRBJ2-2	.	TGTGCCGCCCGAGGAGATTCCGGGGAGCTGTTTTTT	CAARGDSGELFF
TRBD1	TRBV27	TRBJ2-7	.	TGTGCCAGCAGTAGATCAGGGGGCGGGTACGAGCAGTACTTC	CASSRSGGGYEQYF
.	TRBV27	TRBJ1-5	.	TGTGCCAGCAGTCTCGCGGGATATAGCAATCAGCCCCAGCATTTT	CASSLAGYSNQPQHF
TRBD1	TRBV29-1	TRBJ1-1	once	TGCAGCGGCGAAAACAGGGGCCACCCCGAAGCTTTCTTT	CSGENRGHPEAFF
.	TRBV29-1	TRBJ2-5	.	TGCAGCGTTGGACAGATCCAAGAGACCCAGTACTTC	CSVGQIQETQYF
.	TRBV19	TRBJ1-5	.	TGTGCCAGTAGTATATCCCTGGCGGCCCAGCATTTT	CASSISLAAQHF
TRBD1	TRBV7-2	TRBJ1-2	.	TGTGCCAGCAGCTCGACAGGGTCTGCCTATGGCTACACCTTC	CASSSTGSAYGYTF
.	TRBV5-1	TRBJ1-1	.	TGCGCCAGCACCCTCTCGGCCGTCCAGGGGACTGAAGCTTTCTTT	CASTLSAVQGTEAFF
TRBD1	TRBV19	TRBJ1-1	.	TGTGCCAGTAGTATGGGATCACAGGGGATCACTGAAGCTTTCTTT	CASSMGSQGITEAFF
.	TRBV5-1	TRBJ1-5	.	TGCGCCAGCAGCTTTAATCAGGGGCAGCCCCAGCATTTT	CASSFNQGQPQHF
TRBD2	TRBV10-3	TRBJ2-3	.	TGTGCCATCAGGGACGGGACTAGCCGGGAACGGGGGACACGAGATACGCAGTATTTT	CAIRDGTSRERGTRDTQYF
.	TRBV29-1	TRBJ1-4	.	TGCAGCGTTGTTTTCGGTAGTACTAATGAAAAACTGTTTTTT	CSVVFGSTNEKLFF
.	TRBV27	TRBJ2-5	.	TGTGCCAGCAGTTCCCCCCCGACCCTCACTAGCCACCAAGAGACCCAGTACTTC	CASSSPPTLTSHQETQYF